Each of the 14 T cell receptor beta chains below was sequenced from the same sample in a study of cytomegalovirus exposure and HLA in healthy donors (dated by TCRdb to about 2017). The library relied on the immunoSEQ multiplex PCR assay. A mixture of 60 forward primers for TCR Vbeta segments and 13 reverse primers for TCR Jbeta segments was used in the multiplex PCR. In its TCRdb copy, this immuneACCESS table keeps in-frame sequences only and misses some clones. Where compared with another copy, unresolved V genes explain less than half of these, and the others have no known cause. The sample table holds 90,000 to 120,000 clones, of which roughly 80% were seen once. The ten biggest clones cover approximately 2.4% of the sample. The sample was PBMCs. Receptors were obtained from a man aged 25 to 40 in good health and CMV-seronegative.

This CDR3 reads CASSQQTNYGYTF. The CDR3 DNA sequence: TGTGCCAGCAGCCAACAGACTAACTATGGCTACACCTTC. The rearrangement uses TRBV7-8 and TRBJ1-2; D unclear. The CDR3 contains 13 residues. In germline, CDR1 is SGHVS, CDR2 FQNEAQ. V was pared by 5 bases and J by 0 bases, with 7 bases between.

This clone was found a few times. V gene TRBV10-2 combines with J gene TRBJ2-1, with TRBD2 matching 12 bases. CDR3 size: 18 residues. Germline CDR1 WSHSY, CDR2 SAAADI. V shed 6 bases, J shed 5 bases, and the junction held 14 bases outside the gene matches. As DNA, the CDR3 is TGCGCCAGCAGCGGACCCCTGACTAGCGGGAGTGTCAACAATGAGCAGTTCTTC. Amino acids: CASSGPLTSGSVNNEQFF.

V is TRBV6-4 and J is TRBJ2-2; D is ambiguous. This CDR3 is 17 amino acids long. V lost 0 bases and J lost 0, with 11 bases in between. Germline CDR1 reads MRHNA; CDR2 reads SNTAGT. The CDR3 region has the DNA TGTGCCAGCAGTGACTCACATACTACCACGAACACCGGGGAGCTGTTTTTT. Protein: CASSDSHTTTNTGELFF.

The gene calls are TRBV27 and TRBJ1-2; D might be TRBD1 (5 bases). Germline CDR1 is MNHEY and CDR2 is SMNVEV (reference sequence). The CDR3 runs 14 residues. The V end was cut by 4 bases, the J end by 1 base, with 10 bases between. The CDR3 DNA sequence: TGTGCCAGCAGTTGGGCAGGGAATAACTATGGCTACACCTTC. Its translation: CASSWAGNNYGYTF.

The V and J genes are TRBV30 and TRBJ2-7; 8 bases agree with TRBD2. The V gene's germline CDR1 is GTSNPN and CDR2 SVGIG (reference sequence). With V trimmed by 3 bases and J by 5 bases, 6 bases remained unmatched. The CDR3 is 13 residues long. CDR3: CAWSGRALNEQYF. The DNA for the CDR3 is TGTGCCTGGAGCGGGAGGGCCCTTAACGAGCAGTACTTC.

This chain joins TRBV11-2 and TRBJ1-2; the match to TRBD1 covers 7 bases. CDR1 and CDR2 (germline): SGHAT, FQNNGV. The CDR3 totals 14 residues. The junction had 10 bases not matched to a gene; V was cut back by 6 bases and J by 6 bases. In DNA, the CDR3 is TGTGCCAGCAGGAAGATAGGACAGGATCATGGCTACACCTTC. Amino acid sequence: CASRKIGQDHGYTF.

The gene calls are TRBV7-9 and TRBJ1-2; 11 nucleotides line up with TRBD1. The germline V gene encodes CDR1 SEHNR and CDR2 FQNEAQ (reference sequence). V shed 2 bases, J shed 3 bases, and the junction held 5 bases outside the gene matches. The CDR3 sequence is 16 residues long. The CDR3 bases are TGTGCCAGCAGCTTACACGGACAGGGGGCCTACTATGGCTACACCTTC. Its protein is CASSLHGQGAYYGYTF.

The rearrangement links TRBV27 to TRBJ1-1, with D unclear. CDR1 is MNHEY and CDR2 is SMNVEV in the germline V gene (reference sequence). Trimming cost V 1 base and J 2 bases, with 5 bases left between them. This CDR3 has 13 residues. The CDR3 nucleotides read TGTGCCAGCAGTTTATACAGTAACACTGAAGCTTTCTTT. It specifies CASSLYSNTEAFF.

The chain employs TRBV9 and TRBJ2-1; no clear D gene. Germline loops: CDR1 SGDLS, CDR2 YYNGEE. The CDR3 covers 12 residues. Trimming pared 5 bases from V and 8 bases from J, leaving 11 bases between. The CDR3 DNA reads TGTGCCAGCAGTCACCGTGAGGATGAGCAGTTCTTC. Translated, it gives CASSHREDEQFF.

The chain uses TRBV5-5 and TRBJ1-6; 7 bases are a match to TRBD1. The CDR3 consists of 16 residues. V was clipped by 7 bases and J by 4 bases; unmatched bases: 11. Per the germline V gene, CDR1 is SGHKS and CDR2 is YYEKEE (reference sequence). CDR3 sequence: CASGNHGGQYNSPLHF. The CDR3, as DNA: TGTGCCAGCGGAAACCATGGGGGACAGTATAATTCACCCCTCCACTTT.

There are a few counts of this clone. This chain connects TRBV6-5 to TRBJ1-5; D gene uncertain. The V end lost 6 bases, the J end lost 3 bases, and 12 bases lay between the germline ends. CDR1 is MNHEY, CDR2 SVGAGI, per germline. The CDR3 loop spans 14 amino acids. CDR3 nucleotide sequence: TGTGCCAGCAGCTATAACAGATACAATCAGCCCCAGCATTTT. Translating it yields CASSYNRYNQPQHF.

J is TRBJ1-2 and V is TRBV29-1; 7 nucleotides agree with TRBD1. Unmatched junction bases numbered 10, after V lost 5 bases and J lost 4 bases. The CDR3 runs 14 residues. Germline CDR1 and CDR2: SQVTM and ANQGSEA. CDR3 residues: CSVMDPGGPYGYTF. The CDR3 nucleotides are TGCAGCGTTATGGACCCAGGGGGGCCCTATGGCTACACCTTC.

The V gene is TRBV19, the J gene TRBJ2-2; 10 nucleotides match TRBD2. The germline CDR1 and CDR2 sequences are LNHDA and SQIVND (reference sequence). There are 14 residues in the CDR3. Trimming took 7 bases from V and 4 from J; bases not matched to a gene: 3. CDR3 in amino acids: CASTSGRVTGELFF. The DNA for the CDR3 is TGTGCCAGTACTAGCGGGAGAGTCACCGGGGAGCTGTTTTTT.

V is TRBV28 and J is TRBJ2-5; TRBD2 might be the D (5 bases). Trimming shortened V by 7 bases and J by 1 base, and 13 bases separated the two germline ends. CDR3 length equals 14 residues. The germline gives CDR1 MDHEN, CDR2 SYDVKM. CDR3 residues: CASTSFGLQETQYF. CDR3 nucleotides: TGTGCCAGCACCTCCTTTGGACTCCAAGAGACCCAGTACTTC.